This T cell receptor beta chain was profiled in a study of shared clonotypes between healthy human individuals. This clone was seen just once. Its specificity is unknown. Terminally differentiated effector memory CD45RA+ cells were left out of the naive CD8 fraction, which was CD45RO-negative and positively selected for CCR7. Those who donated, Caucasian adults without exception, all lived in Nashville, Tennessee. Findings of the study overall: Generally, naive subsets came out with larger estimated richness than memory subsets. The authors expected sequencing depth to affect clonotype sharing among donors.

Sequenced by immunoSEQ multiplex PCR; TCRdb stores in-frame clones only, minus some. The top ten clones hold 0.095% to 0.13% of a sample with 550,000 to 650,000 clones, approximately 96% of them seen once. The CDR3 is made up of 14 amino acids. Germline trimming cut 0 bases from V and 14 bases from J; bases unmatched to any gene: 7. Germline assignment: CDR1 SGHDT and CDR2 YYEEEE. This sequence joins TRBV5-6 and TRBJ1-4; 10 bases line up with TRBD1. The sequenced material came from naive CD8+ T cells sorted from blood. The receptor was isolated from a woman in her 30s in good health. The CDR3 loop reads CASSLAGQGEGLFF. Here the CDR3 DNA reads TGTGCCAGCAGCTTGGCCGGACAGGGGGAAGGTCTGTTTTTT. Full variable domain (remainder filled in from reference TRBV5-6 and TRBJ1-4): DAGVTQSPTHLIKTRGQQVTLRCSPKSGHDTVSWYQQALGQGPQFIFQYYEEEERQRGNFPDRFSGHQFPNYSSELNVNALLLGDSALYLCASSLAGQGEGLFFGSGTQLSVL.